What follows are 20 T cell receptor beta chains derived from one specimen sequenced in a study of Ad26.COV2.S vaccination and SARS-CoV-2 variants. TCRdb keeps only in-frame clones here, not all; method: immunoSEQ multiplex PCR. Counted here are about 350,000 clones, about 91% occurring once; the ten biggest clones make up 3% to 4%. The sequenced sample was peripheral blood, obtained after recovery from COVID-19. The receptors stem from a human donor who had recovered from COVID-19.

J is TRBJ1-6 and V is TRBV2; the D is unclear. CDR3 length: 11 amino acids. The ends were cut back, 7 bases at V and 15 bases at J, with 13 bases in the middle. The V gene's germline CDR1 is SNHLY and CDR2 FYNNEI. The DNA of the CDR3 is TGTGCCAGCACTAATGGTGGGAGCCTCCACTTT. Translated, it gives CASTNGGSLHF.

The chain combines TRBV5-4 with TRBJ2-7; the D gene is possibly TRBD2 (6 bases). The V and J ends lost 0 bases and 4 bases respectively, with 11 bases between them. This CDR3 has 14 amino acids. Germline V gene lookup returns CDR1 SGHNT and CDR2 YYREEE (reference sequence). The CDR3 DNA sequence: TGTGCCAGCAGCTTGGTGGGACTGGAATACGAGCAGTACTTC. This encodes CASSLVGLEYEQYF. The whole variable domain, filled in from reference TRBV5-4 and TRBJ2-7, reads ETGVTQSPTHLIKTRGQQVTLRCSSQSGHNTVSWYQQALGQGPQFIFQYYREEENGRGNFPPRFSGLQFPNYSSELNVNALELDDSALYLCASSLVGLEYEQYFGPGTRLTVT.

This chain links TRBV6-5 with TRBJ1-2; TRBD1 agrees at 8 bases. The CDR3 totals 13 residues. V lost 2 bases and J lost 6; bases outside the gene matches: 2. CDR1 and CDR2 (germline): MNHEY, SVGAGI. CDR3: CASSYTGGDGYTF. The CDR3 nucleotides read TGTGCCAGCAGTTACACAGGGGGAGATGGCTACACCTTC.

The chain recombines TRBV4-3 with TRBJ2-3; TRBD2 agrees at 10 bases. CDR1 LGHNA and CDR2 YSLEER come from the germline V gene. The CDR3 has 17 amino acids. Germline trimming cut 1 base from V and 3 bases from J; bases unmatched to any gene: 7. The CDR3 DNA sequence: TGCGCCAGCAGCCAAGGACAGGGACTAGCGAGTACAGATACGCAGTATTTT. Translation gives CASSQGQGLASTDTQYF.

CDR3 sequence reads: CASTYGGINSPLHF. Written as DNA, the CDR3 is TGTGCCAGCACGTACGGGGGTATCAATTCACCCCTCCACTTT. The rearrangement joins TRBV2 to TRBJ1-6, with D tentatively TRBD1 (5 bases). Trimming left V 7 bases short and J 7 bases short, with 14 bases between. The CDR3 spans 14 residues. Looked up from germline, CDR1 is SNHLY and CDR2 is FYNNEI.

The chain has TRBV25-1 and TRBJ2-7; tentative D call: TRBD1 (5 bases). Between the trimmed V and J ends, which lost 7 bases and 2 bases, there was a span of 15 bases. There are 14 residues in the CDR3. From germline, CDR1 is MGHDK and CDR2 SYGVNS. In DNA, the CDR3 is TGTGCCAGCATCCCTTCCAGGGCACCCTACGAGCAGTACTTC. This encodes CASIPSRAPYEQYF.

The rearrangement joins TRBV6-2 or TRBV6-3 to TRBJ1-1; TRBD1 is a possible D gene (5 bases). The CDR3 has 14 amino acids. V was shortened by 5 bases and J by 7 bases, with 17 bases between the two germline ends. Germline CDR1 reads MNHEY; CDR2 reads SVGEGT. CDR3 bases: TGTGCCAGCAGTCAGGTGGCAGGGAATGATGAAGCTTTCTTT. Translating gives CASSQVAGNDEAFF.

The chain carries TRBV27 and TRBJ2-7; no reliable D call. This CDR3 is built from 14 residues. The germline V gene encodes CDR1 MNHEY and CDR2 SMNVEV (reference sequence). The V end was cut by 5 bases, the J end by 0 bases, with 11 bases between. The CDR3 reads CASSRTENSYEQYF. The CDR3 region has the DNA TGTGCCAGCAGTAGGACGGAAAACTCCTACGAGCAGTACTTC.

The chain's CDR3 is CASSLVGTGYTGELFF. CDR3 coding DNA: TGCGCCAGCAGCTTGGTTGGGACAGGGTACACCGGGGAGCTGTTTTTT. The chain employs TRBV5-1 and TRBJ2-2, with 9 bases fitting TRBD1. Per germline, CDR1 SGHRS and CDR2 YFSETQ. CDR3 length: 16 residues. J gave up 3 bases and V 0 bases, and 3 bases lay outside the gene matches.

Comments on this clone: Other nucleotide sequences in the sample specify the same CDR3. The rearrangement joins TRBV5-1 to TRBJ2-7, with D possibly called TRBD1 or TRBD2 (7 bases each). Trimming took off 0 bases at V and 7 bases at J, with 11 bases between the two ends. The CDR3 has 13 residues. Germline V lookup: CDR1 SGHRS, CDR2 YFSETQ. Written as DNA, the CDR3 is TGCGCCAGCAGCTTGGGACAGGGAGGGGAGCAGTACTTC. It encodes CASSLGQGGEQYF. The complete variable domain, with remaining parts taken from reference TRBV5-1 and TRBJ2-7, reads KAGVTQTPRYLIKTRGQQVTLSCSPISGHRSVSWYQQTPGQGLQFLFEYFSETQRNKGNFPGRFSGRQFSNSRSEMNVSTLELGDSALYLCASSLGQGGEQYFGPGTRLTVT.

The chain combines TRBV7-9 with TRBJ1-2; a possible D gene is TRBD1 (6 bases). The CDR3 is 14 residues long. V shed 1 base and J shed 6 bases, with 12 bases lying between them. Germline V lookup: CDR1 SEHNR, CDR2 FQNEAQ (reference sequence). The CDR3 sequence: CASSLGGGSDGYTF. The CDR3 DNA follows: TGTGCCAGCAGCTTAGGTGGGGGCTCGGATGGCTACACCTTC.

The rearrangement links TRBV5-3 to TRBJ1-4, with a weak D call TRBD1 (5 bases). TRBV5-3 is designated an ORF whose function remains uncertain. V was pared by 2 bases and J by 5 bases, with 13 bases between. CDR3 length: 15 residues. CDR3 protein: CARSFMRGGNEKLFF. In nucleotides, the CDR3 is TGTGCCAGAAGCTTCATGAGGGGAGGGAATGAAAAACTGTTTTTT.

V and J are TRBV5-1 and TRBJ1-2; 7 bases are a match to TRBD1. Trimming cost V 4 bases and J 8 bases; bases outside gene matches: 14. The CDR3 is made up of 15 amino acids. From germline, CDR1 is SGHRS and CDR2 YFSETQ. CDR3 sequence (DNA): TGCGCCAGCAGCGGCCGACAGGGATGGTCGTACGGCTACACCTTC. Residues: CASSGRQGWSYGYTF.

This rearrangement joins TRBV12-2 to TRBJ1-6; the tabulated D call, TRBD1, remains unverified against the DNA. TRBV12-2 is tagged as a pseudogene. The CDR3 loop spans 18 amino acids. This CDR3 reads CASRLDEGESSYNSPLHF. The CDR3 region has the DNA TGTGCAAGTCGCTTAGACGAGGGGGAGAGCTCCTATAATTCACCCCTCCACTTT.

The chain is built from TRBV6-5 and TRBJ1-5; 7 nucleotides match TRBD1. The CDR3 runs 15 residues. The J segment lost 1 base and the V segment lost 5 bases, leaving 5 bases of the junction unmatched. The germline V gene encodes CDR1 MNHEY and CDR2 SVGAGI. The CDR3 DNA is TGTGCCAGCAGTCGGACAGGAACGAGCAATCAGCCCCAGCATTTT. Its translation: CASSRTGTSNQPQHF.

On this clone: In the same sample, other DNA sequences code for this CDR3. The chain employs TRBV20-1 and TRBJ1-4; D is unclear. The CDR3 spans 11 residues. Germline V gene lookup returns CDR1 DFQATT and CDR2 SNEGSKA (reference sequence). V lost 1 base, J lost 8 bases, and 5 bases lay in between. The CDR3 sequence: CSARVGEKLFF. The CDR3 DNA reads TGCAGTGCTAGAGTGGGCGAAAAACTGTTTTTT.

V gene TRBV7-9 combines with J gene TRBJ1-1; perhaps TRBD1 as D (5 bases). Trimming shortened V by 5 bases and J by 4 bases, and 17 bases separated the two germline ends. Germline CDR1 reads SEHNR; CDR2 reads FQNEAQ (reference sequence). The CDR3 is 15 residues long. DNA of the CDR3: TGTGCCAGCAGCCAATCCGCAGGGTCTTTCACTGAAGCTTTCTTT. Its protein product is CASSQSAGSFTEAFF.

This clone has more than one count but fewer than ten. The chain couples TRBV7-2 to TRBJ1-2, with D perhaps TRBD1 (5 bases). The CDR3 runs to 15 residues. The germline V gene has CDR1 SGHTA and CDR2 FQGNSA. V dropped 5 bases and J dropped 3 bases, with 16 bases sitting between them. The CDR3 nucleotides are TGTGCCAGCAGCGCCGTGCGGGGGAGCGACTATGGCTACACCTTC. This encodes CASSAVRGSDYGYTF.

This chain joins TRBV28 and TRBJ2-5; 9 bases map to TRBD1. Germline trimming cut 6 bases from V and 9 bases from J; bases unmatched to any gene: 11. The V gene's germline CDR1 is MDHEN and CDR2 SYDVKM. This CDR3 is built from 14 residues. CDR3 sequence (DNA): TGTGCCAGCAGCTACCCCCGGACAGGGGAGGCCCAGTACTTC. Its translation is CASSYPRTGEAQYF.

The V and J genes are TRBV7-6 and TRBJ1-1; the D gene is possibly TRBD1 (5 bases). This CDR3 spans 16 amino acids. V lost 1 base and J lost 1, with 13 bases in between. From germline, CDR1 is SGHVS and CDR2 FNYEAQ. This CDR3 is CASSLEPREGNTEAFF. The CDR3 DNA reads TGTGCCAGCAGCTTAGAGCCCAGGGAAGGGAACACTGAAGCTTTCTTT. Based on the CDR3 plus reference TRBV7-6 and TRBJ1-1, the full variable domain is GAGVSQSPRYKVTKRGQDVALRCDPISGHVSLYWYRQALGQGPEFLTYFNYEAQQDKSGLPNDRFSAERPEGSISTLTIQRTEQRDSAMYRCASSLEPREGNTEAFFGQGTRLTVV.